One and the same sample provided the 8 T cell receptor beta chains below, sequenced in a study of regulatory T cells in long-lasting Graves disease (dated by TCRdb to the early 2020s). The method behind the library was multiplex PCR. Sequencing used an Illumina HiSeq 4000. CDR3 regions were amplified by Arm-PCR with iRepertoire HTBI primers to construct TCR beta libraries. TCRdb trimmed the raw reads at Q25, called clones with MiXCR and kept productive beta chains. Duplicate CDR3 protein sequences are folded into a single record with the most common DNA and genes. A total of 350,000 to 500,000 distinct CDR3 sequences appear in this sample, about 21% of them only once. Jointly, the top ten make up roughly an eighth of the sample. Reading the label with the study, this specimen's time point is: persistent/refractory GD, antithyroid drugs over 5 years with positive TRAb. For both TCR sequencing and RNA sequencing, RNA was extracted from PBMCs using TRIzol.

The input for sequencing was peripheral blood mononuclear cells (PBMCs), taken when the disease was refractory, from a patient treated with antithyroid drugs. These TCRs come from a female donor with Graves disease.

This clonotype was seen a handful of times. DNA for the CDR3: TGCAGCACCGGGACTAGCGGGAAACATGAGCAGTTCTTC. Its protein product is CSTGTSGKHEQFF. The V call is TRBV29-1, the J call TRBJ2-1, with 13 bases matching TRBD2. The V gene's germline CDR1 is SQVTM and CDR2 ANQGSEA. This CDR3 is 13 amino acids long. The J segment lost 8 bases and the V segment lost 8 bases, leaving 6 bases of the junction unmatched.

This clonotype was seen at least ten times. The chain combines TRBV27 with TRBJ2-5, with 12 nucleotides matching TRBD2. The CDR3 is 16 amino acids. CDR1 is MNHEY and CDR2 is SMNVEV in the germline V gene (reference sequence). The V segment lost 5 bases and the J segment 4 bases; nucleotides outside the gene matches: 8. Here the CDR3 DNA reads TGTGCCAGCAGTCCCACAGGACTAGCGGGATCAGAGACCCAGTACTTC. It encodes CASSPTGLAGSETQYF.

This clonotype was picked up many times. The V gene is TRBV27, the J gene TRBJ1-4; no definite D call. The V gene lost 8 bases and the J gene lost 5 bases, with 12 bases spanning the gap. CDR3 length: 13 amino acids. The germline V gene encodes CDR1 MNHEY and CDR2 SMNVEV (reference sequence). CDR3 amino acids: CASGGQSNEKLFF. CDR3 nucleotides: TGTGCCAGCGGAGGGCAGAGCAATGAAAAACTGTTTTTT.

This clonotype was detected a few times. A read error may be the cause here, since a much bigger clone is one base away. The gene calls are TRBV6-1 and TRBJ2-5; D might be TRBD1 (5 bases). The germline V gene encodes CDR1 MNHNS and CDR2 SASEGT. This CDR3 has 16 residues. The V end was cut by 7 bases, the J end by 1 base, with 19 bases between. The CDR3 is CASTNRANRLQETQYF. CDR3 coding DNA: TGTGCCAGCACCAACCGGGCCAACAGGCTCCAAGAGACCCAGTACTTC.

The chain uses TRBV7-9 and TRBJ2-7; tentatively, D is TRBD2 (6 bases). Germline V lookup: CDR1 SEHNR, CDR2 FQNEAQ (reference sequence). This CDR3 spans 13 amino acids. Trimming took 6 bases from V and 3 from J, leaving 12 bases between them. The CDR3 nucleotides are TGTGCCAGCAGGTTCGGAGGGGACTACGAGCAGTACTTC. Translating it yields CASRFGGDYEQYF.

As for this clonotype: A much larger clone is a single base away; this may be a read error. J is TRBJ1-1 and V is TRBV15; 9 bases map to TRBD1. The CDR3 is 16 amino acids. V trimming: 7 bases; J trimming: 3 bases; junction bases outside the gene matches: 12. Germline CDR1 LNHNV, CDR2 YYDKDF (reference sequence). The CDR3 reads CATKPEQGAGDTEAFF. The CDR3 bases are TGTGCCACCAAGCCGGAACAGGGGGCAGGCGACACTGAAGCTTTCTTT.

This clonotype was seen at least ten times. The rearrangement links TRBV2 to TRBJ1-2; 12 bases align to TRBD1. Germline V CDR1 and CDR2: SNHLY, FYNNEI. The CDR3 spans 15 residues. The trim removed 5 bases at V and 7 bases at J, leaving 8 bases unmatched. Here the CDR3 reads CASSTPGQGAGGYTF. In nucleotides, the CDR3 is TGTGCCAGCAGTACACCGGGACAGGGGGCGGGTGGCTACACCTTC.

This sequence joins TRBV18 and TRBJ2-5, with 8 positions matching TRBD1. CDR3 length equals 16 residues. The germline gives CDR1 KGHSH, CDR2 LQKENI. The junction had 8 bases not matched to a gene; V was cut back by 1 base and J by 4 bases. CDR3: CASSPQRTGSGETQYF. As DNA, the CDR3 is TGTGCCAGCTCACCACAAAGGACAGGGTCTGGAGAGACCCAGTACTTC.